This T cell receptor beta chain was captured by sequencing in a study of blood T cell repertoires in COVID-19. The method was immunoSEQ multiplex PCR; TCRdb's version includes in-frame clones alone and lacks a portion of them. The sample includes approximately 200,000 clones, approximately 80% of them seen just once. Germline values: CDR1 GTSNPN, CDR2 SVGIG (reference sequence). V lost 3 bases and J 4 bases, leaving 16 bases between the germline ends. This CDR3 is built from 14 residues. This clone has more than one count but fewer than ten. The age range of participants was about 18 to 95 years, with residence in about 25 US areas. Categorization into cohorts depended on clinical history that participants reported. Recovery meant two consecutive negative NP/OP PCR tests, professional clearance, or resolved symptoms.

Sequences were obtained from PBMCs or T cells enriched from blood (not recorded which). The sequence came from a man aged 35-49 years who had recovered from COVID-19. The gene calls are TRBV30 and TRBJ2-7; tentatively, D is TRBD2 (5 bases). The CDR3 sequence is CAWSVLGGSYEQYF. The CDR3 DNA follows: TGTGCCTGGAGCGTTCTAGGCGGGTCTTACGAGCAGTACTTC.